This entry describes one T cell receptor (beta chain). The source of the sample is a study of blood T cell repertoires in COVID-19. Study at large: Sites across the United States, Italy and Spain contributed samples from acute and convalescent COVID-19. T cells, B-cell-depleted T cells, or PBMCs supplied cDNA or gDNA.

The CDR3 runs 16 residues. Trimming pared 2 bases from V and 2 bases from J, leaving 15 bases between. CDR1 is MNHEY, CDR2 SMNVEV, per germline (reference sequence). Some clones are missing from TCRdb's copy, which holds only in-frame ones; the method was immunoSEQ multiplex PCR. This sample has over 150,000 clones; roughly 84% occur once, and the top ten carry roughly 13%. V gene TRBV27 combines with J gene TRBJ1-2; the D gene is possibly TRBD1 (6 bases). This clonotype was sampled from a man aged 18 to 35 with active or convalescent COVID-19. The specimen was peripheral blood. CDR3 bases: TGTGCCAGCAGTTTACTACAGGGTGGGTTAAACTATGGCTACACCTTC. Protein product: CASSLLQGGLNYGYTF.